The clone carrying this TCR beta chain was detected only a few times. No antigen is known for it. This entry is derived from a study of T cell repertoires in cytomegalovirus infection. Overall study: Used in the study were CMV epitopes, some recently identified and HLA-C-restricted, others well-studied and HLA-B-restricted.

Germline CDR1 is DFQATT and CDR2 is SNEGSKA (reference sequence). The ends were cut back, 5 bases at V and 7 bases at J, with 11 bases in the middle. The CDR3 sequence is 11 residues long. TCRdb fed the reads into MiXCR, producing one record per CDR3 protein. The sample includes hundreds of thousands of distinct CDR3 sequences, around a third seen only once; the top ten take roughly 18%. The chain links TRBV20-1 to TRBJ1-1; weak D call: TRBD1 (5 bases). The sequencing used cultured PBMCs, collected from culture after CMV antigen stimulation. The receptor was isolated from a human donor in good health (CMV status not recorded). Some clones in this sample may be carry-over from other donors' samples. The DNA for the CDR3 is TGCAGTGCTGAGAGGGACGTTGAAGCTTTCTTT. This gives the protein CSAERDVEAFF.